The 14 T cell receptor beta chains below come from one sample, sequenced in a study of T cell responses to AZD1222 COVID-19 vaccine. Libraries were prepared by immunoSEQ multiplex PCR; TCRdb keeps only in-frame clonotypes and omits some of them. The sample yields 150,000 or so clones, roughly 89% seen once. The sequenced sample was peripheral blood, obtained on day 0 of AZD1222 vaccination. These receptors all come from an adult in good health.

The chain carries TRBV7-6 and TRBJ2-1, with 16 bases fitting TRBD2. CDR3 length equals 19 residues. Losses at the gene ends were 5 bases for V and 2 bases for J; bases not matched to a gene: 9. Germline V gives CDR1 SGHVS, CDR2 FNYEAQ. The CDR3 sequence: CASSQPGLAGGLAYNEQFF. CDR3 DNA: TGTGCCAGCAGCCAGCCGGGACTAGCGGGGGGGCTCGCCTACAATGAGCAGTTCTTC.

The rearrangement uses TRBV28 and TRBJ2-3, with D tentatively TRBD1 (6 bases). V dropped 6 bases and J dropped 6 bases, with 19 bases sitting between them. The CDR3 consists of 15 residues. Germline loops: CDR1 MDHEN, CDR2 SYDVKM. The CDR3 region has the DNA TGTGCCAGCAGCCACCCAGGGTCAGGGGCCGATACGCAGTATTTT. Amino acid sequence: CASSHPGSGADTQYF.

V is TRBV5-4 and J is TRBJ1-2, with D maybe TRBD1 (6 bases). Trimming pared 0 bases from V and 4 bases from J, leaving 10 bases between. Germline assignment: CDR1 SGHNT and CDR2 YYREEE (reference sequence). The CDR3 length is 14 residues. The DNA for the CDR3 is TGTGCCAGCAGCTTGGCCAGGGGCGCCTATGGCTACACCTTC. The encoded protein is CASSLARGAYGYTF. The full variable domain, rest sourced from reference TRBV5-4 and TRBJ1-2, is ETGVTQSPTHLIKTRGQQVTLRCSSQSGHNTVSWYQQALGQGPQFIFQYYREEENGRGNFPPRFSGLQFPNYSSELNVNALELDDSALYLCASSLARGAYGYTFGSGTRLTVV.

This chain links TRBV6-2 or TRBV6-3 with TRBJ2-1, with TRBD2 identical over 10 bases. This CDR3 is built from 14 residues. The V gene end was trimmed by 6 bases and the J gene end by 9 bases; junction bases not matched to a gene: 8. Looked up from germline, CDR1 is MNHEY and CDR2 is SVGEGT. CDR3: CASSSSGRVVEQFF. The CDR3 coding sequence is TGTGCCAGCAGCTCTAGCGGGAGAGTGGTTGAGCAGTTCTTC.

The chain combines TRBV18 with TRBJ2-7; 9 bases match TRBD1. The trim removed 2 bases at V and 2 bases at J, leaving 4 bases unmatched. Germline CDR1 KGHSH, CDR2 LQKENI. The CDR3 contains 15 residues. CDR3 loop: CASSPGTGSAYEQYF. The CDR3 DNA reads as TGTGCCAGCTCACCAGGGACAGGGTCGGCCTACGAGCAGTACTTC.

The CDR3 protein is CSASLAGGGNTEAFF. DNA for the CDR3: TGCAGTGCTAGTCTGGCAGGGGGGGGAAACACTGAAGCTTTCTTT. The rearrangement links TRBV20-1 to TRBJ1-1, with TRBD1 matching over 7 bases. Germline V gives CDR1 DFQATT, CDR2 SNEGSKA (reference sequence). The V segment lost 3 bases and the J segment 2 bases; nucleotides outside the gene matches: 9. The length of the CDR3 is 15 residues.

The V gene is TRBV11-2, the J gene TRBJ2-1; no firm D call. The CDR3 spans 13 residues. Trimming removed 3 bases at V and 4 bases at J, with 7 bases between. Germline values: CDR1 SGHAT, CDR2 FQNNGV. CDR3 nucleotide sequence: TGTGCCAGCAGCTTCCAGGCTTACAATGAGCAGTTCTTC. This codes for CASSFQAYNEQFF.

The rearrangement uses TRBV19 and TRBJ1-4; weak D call: TRBD1 (5 bases). CDR1 LNHDA and CDR2 SQIVND come from the germline V gene (reference sequence). This CDR3 region has 13 residues. V was clipped by 6 bases and J by 6 bases, with 11 bases between them. The CDR3 here is CASSRGTDEKLFF. The CDR3 coding sequence is TGTGCCAGTAGCCGAGGGACTGATGAAAAACTGTTTTTT.

The chain combines TRBV11-2 with TRBJ1-2; 9 bases match TRBD1. V gave up 4 bases and J gave up 7 bases; unmatched junction bases: 4. Germline V gene sequence: CDR1 SGHAT, CDR2 FQNNGV. The CDR3 covers 13 residues. CDR3 in amino acids: CASSSPTGGGYTF. The CDR3 coding sequence is TGTGCCAGCAGCTCCCCGACAGGGGGTGGCTACACCTTC. Full variable domain (missing parts from reference TRBV11-2 and TRBJ1-2): EAGVAQSPRYKIIEKRQSVAFWCNPISGHATLYWYQQILGQGPKLLIQFQNNGVVDDSQLPKDRFSAERLKGVDSTLKIQPAKLEDSAVYLCASSSPTGGGYTFGSGTRLTVV.

The V call is TRBV29-1, the J call TRBJ2-7; D gene uncertain. The CDR3 has 14 amino acids. V was shortened by 4 bases and J by 0 bases, with 13 bases between the two germline ends. Per germline, CDR1 SQVTM and CDR2 ANQGSEA. CDR3 DNA: TGCAGCGTTGCAGCAGATTTAGGCTCCTACGAGCAGTACTTC. It yields the protein CSVAADLGSYEQYF.

The chain is built from TRBV3-1 (or the pseudogene TRBV3-2) and TRBJ1-4; a weak D match, TRBD1 (5 bases). The V end lost 6 bases, the J end lost 1 base, and 12 bases lay between the germline ends. CDR1 is LGHDT and CDR2 is YNNKEL in the germline V gene (reference sequence). The CDR3 runs to 15 residues. CDR3: CASSPPGRTNEKLFF. In DNA, the CDR3 is TGTGCCAGCAGTCCACCAGGGAGAACTAATGAAAAACTGTTTTTT.

This chain connects TRBV5-1 to TRBJ2-3; TRBD2 matches at 9 bases. The CDR3 extends over 16 amino acids. The V gene end was trimmed by 2 bases and the J gene end by 4 bases; junction bases not matched to a gene: 8. Germline CDR1 is SGHRS and CDR2 is YFSETQ. CDR3 region: CASSFPRREGSDTQYF. CDR3 coding DNA: TGCGCCAGCAGCTTTCCCCGGCGGGAGGGTTCAGATACGCAGTATTTT.

The V gene is TRBV7-2, the J gene TRBJ2-5; a possible D gene is TRBD2 (7 bases). Per the germline V gene, CDR1 is SGHTA and CDR2 is FQGNSA. CDR3 length: 16 amino acids. V lost 2 bases to trimming and J lost 5 bases, with 18 bases between them. CDR3 DNA: TGTGCCAGCAGCTTACTGGGAGGGGGGGGCCCTGAGACCCAGTACTTC. This sequence encodes CASSLLGGGGPETQYF.

The chain uses TRBV18 and TRBJ2-1; the match to TRBD2 covers 14 bases. V shed 5 bases, J shed 7 bases, and the junction held 7 bases outside the gene matches. Germline V gives CDR1 KGHSH, CDR2 LQKENI. The CDR3 consists of 16 residues. In DNA, the CDR3 is TGTGCCAGCTCAGCGGGACTAGCGGGAGCAGGGAATGAGCAGTTCTTC. This encodes CASSAGLAGAGNEQFF.